This T cell receptor (beta chain) comes out of a study of naive and memory T cell subsets. Both TRBC1 and TRBC2 were covered by a beta constant-region primer of two equimolar oligonucleotides. Nested alpha and beta constant-region primers with the SP2 primer drove four PCR rounds on ligated cDNA. Each CDR3 protein gets one entry after TCRdb re-called the UMI-ligation and nested PCR reads with MiXCR. Of around 29,000 distinct CDR3 sequences in the sample, about a fifth are singletons; the top ten hold 3% to 3.5%. This clonotype appeared a few times. Its antigen remains unidentified. Study-level points and caveats: In CD4 and CD8 cells, diversity dropped from naive through EMRA. TCR counts from RNA may reflect activation-linked expression changes. There was no ground truth to check naive and memory subset results.

Trimming cost V 0 bases and J 10 bases; bases outside gene matches: 7. The germline CDR1 and CDR2 sequences are SGDLS and YYNGEE. CDR3 size: 16 residues. Cells stained for CD3, CD4, CD8, CD45RA and CD27 were sorted into four subsets. The sequenced material came from effector memory CD4+ T cells from blood. The subset denotes: effector memory, CD45RA- CD27-. This clonotype originated in a human donor in good health. The rearrangement joins TRBV9 to TRBJ1-6, with TRBD1 identical over 10 bases. CDR3 DNA sequence: TGTGCCAGCAGCGTAGCTCCGGGACAGGGGAGGTCACCCCTCCACTTT. Encoded protein: CASSVAPGQGRSPLHF. Looking up the rest from reference TRBV9 and TRBJ1-6 gives the full variable domain: DSGVTQTPKHLITATGQRVTLRCSPRSGDLSVYWYQQSLDQGLQFLIQYYNGEERAKGNILERFSAQQFPDLHSELNLSSLELGDSALYFCASSVAPGQGRSPLHFGNGTRLTVT.